The 15 T cell receptor beta chains given below trace back to one sample, sequenced in a study of blood T cells in healthy people across ages. Alongside a J-beta primer mix, a sample-barcoded 5' primer served in a second PCR lasting roughly 6 to 11 cycles. TCRdb reanalysed the 5' RACE reads using MiXCR and keeps one entry per CDR3 protein. Of some 550,000 distinct CDR3 sequences detected, around 48% appear once; the ten largest clones hold roughly 24%. The material sequenced was blood. Receptors originate from a man at least 80 years old in good health.

The rearrangement links TRBV3-1 to TRBJ1-2; TRBD1 aligns across 7 bases. CDR3 length: 16 residues. CDR1 LGHDT and CDR2 YNNKEL come from the germline V gene (reference sequence). The V gene end was trimmed by 3 bases and the J gene end by 2 bases; junction bases not matched to a gene: 9. The CDR3: CASSHWAGGTNYGYTF. The DNA of the CDR3 is TGTGCCAGCAGCCATTGGGCAGGGGGGACCAACTATGGCTACACCTTC.

The chain links TRBV3-1 to TRBJ2-5; TRBD2 matches 8 bases. The last part of the DNA fits TRBJ2-7 better; the J call may be wrong. The CDR3 length is 16 residues. Germline values: CDR1 LGHDT, CDR2 YNNKEL (reference sequence). CDR3 nucleotides: TGTGCCAGCAGCCAAGGCGGTGCGGGAGGATCGGGCGAGCAGTACTTC. As protein: CASSQGGAGGSGEQYF.

This clonotype was detected a few times. V is TRBV6-6 and J is TRBJ2-1; a weak D match, TRBD1 (6 bases). The DNA matches TRBJ2-7 better at its end, which makes the J call doubtful. The CDR3 is made up of 17 amino acids. Germline-derived CDR1 and CDR2 are MNHNY and SVGAGI (reference sequence). The CDR3 protein is CASSYPRTVSSYNEQYF. The CDR3 bases are TGTGCCAGCAGTTACCCCAGGACAGTTAGCTCCTACAATGAGCAGTACTTC.

The rearrangement joins TRBV7-2 to TRBJ1-5; TRBD1 agrees at 7 bases. After removal of 1 base from V and 5 bases from J, the junction contained 5 bases not matched to a gene. The CDR3 extends over 15 amino acids. From germline, CDR1 is SGHTA and CDR2 FQGNSA. Written as DNA, the CDR3 is TGTGCCAGCAGCTTAGAGACAGGGTTTTATCAGCCCCAGCATTTT. Its translation: CASSLETGFYQPQHF.

The rearrangement joins TRBV27 to TRBJ1-1; D gene ambiguous. Trimming removed 8 bases at V and 3 bases at J, with 19 bases between. The CDR3 is 15 amino acids. Germline CDR1 and CDR2: MNHEY and SMNVEV (reference sequence). CDR3 sequence reads: CASRAQPPGDTEAFF. CDR3 sequence (DNA): TGTGCCAGCCGGGCCCAACCTCCGGGAGACACTGAAGCTTTCTTT.

The genes are TRBV24-1 and TRBJ2-3, with 13 positions matching TRBD2. V lost 3 bases to trimming and J lost 0 bases; unmatched junction nucleotides: 2. The CDR3 sequence is 17 residues long. The germline CDR1 and CDR2 sequences are KGHDR and SFDVKD. The DNA of the CDR3 is TGTGCCACCAGTGATCCGGGACTAGCGGGGAGCACAGATACGCAGTATTTT. As protein: CATSDPGLAGSTDTQYF.

The chain employs TRBV4-1 and TRBJ2-1; 9 bases fit TRBD1. The V gene end was trimmed by 4 bases and the J gene end by 7 bases; junction bases not matched to a gene: 8. The CDR3 is 15 amino acids. CDR1 is MGHRA and CDR2 is YSYEKL in the germline V gene. This chain's CDR3 is CASSLAGTGSNEQFF. CDR3 bases: TGCGCCAGCAGCCTAGCCGGGACAGGGAGTAATGAGCAGTTCTTC.

CDR3 protein: CASSFWRGLQETQYF. CDR3 coding DNA: TGCGCCAGCAGCTTTTGGAGGGGGCTACAAGAGACCCAGTACTTC. The gene calls are TRBV5-1 and TRBJ2-5; possible D gene TRBD1, 7 bases. This CDR3 contains 15 residues. Trimming removed 2 bases from V and 2 bases from J, with 13 bases in between. Per germline, CDR1 SGHRS and CDR2 YFSETQ.

V and J are TRBV7-2 and TRBJ2-3; TRBD2 might be the D (6 bases). Germline V gene sequence: CDR1 SGHTA, CDR2 FQGNSA. The ends were cut back, 5 bases at V and 3 bases at J, with 18 bases in the middle. There are 16 residues in the CDR3. CDR3 sequence: CASSLRVGGSTDTQYF. The CDR3 coding sequence is TGTGCCAGCAGCCTAAGAGTGGGGGGATCAACAGATACGCAGTATTTT.

This clonotype was counted between two and nine times. The rearrangement joins TRBV30 to TRBJ1-1, with D uncertain. V lost 2 bases to trimming and J lost 1 base, with 8 bases between them. This CDR3 spans 13 amino acids. Per the germline V gene, CDR1 is GTSNPN and CDR2 is SVGIG (reference sequence). This CDR3 reads CAWSRQKNTEAFF. DNA of the CDR3: TGTGCCTGGAGTCGCCAGAAGAACACTGAAGCTTTCTTT.

The rearrangement uses TRBV7-3 and TRBJ1-2; D not resolved. Trimming removed 9 bases from V and 4 bases from J, with 18 bases in between. CDR3 length equals 14 residues. CDR1 and CDR2 (germline): SGHTA, FQGTGA. CDR3 protein: CASTAGRLSYGYTF. The DNA for the CDR3 is TGTGCCAGTACCGCGGGCCGCCTATCCTATGGCTACACCTTC. Filled out from reference TRBV7-3 and TRBJ1-2, the complete variable domain reads GAGVSQTPSNKVTEKGKYVELRCDPISGHTALYWYRQSLGQGPEFLIYFQGTGAADDSGLPNDRFFAVRPEGSVSTLKIQRTERGDSAVYLCASTAGRLSYGYTFGSGTRLTVV.

V usage is TRBV20-1 and J usage is TRBJ2-3; TRBD2 agrees at 8 bases. The V and J ends lost 5 bases and 0 bases, in that order; junction bases with no gene match: 16. Germline assignment: CDR1 DFQATT and CDR2 SNEGSKA (reference sequence). The CDR3 contains 18 residues. CDR3 coding DNA: TGCAGTGCTCTCGGGAGGGGGGTTTTCCCCCACAGCACAGATACGCAGTATTTT. This sequence encodes CSALGRGVFPHSTDTQYF.

The CDR3: CASSSGLADRALGEQFF. For the CDR3, the DNA is TGTGCCAGCAGCTCGGGGCTAGCGGACCGTGCCTTGGGTGAGCAGTTCTTC. The chain combines TRBV7-9 with TRBJ2-1, with 7 bases lining up with TRBD2. The trim removed 4 bases at V and 9 bases at J, leaving 18 bases unmatched. The CDR3 contains 17 residues. Per the germline V gene, CDR1 is SEHNR and CDR2 is FQNEAQ (reference sequence).

This clonotype has just a few counts. This chain connects TRBV7-2 to TRBJ2-7; TRBD2 agrees at 12 bases. CDR1 is SGHTA, CDR2 FQGNSA, per germline. J was trimmed by 5 bases and V by 4 bases; bases with no gene match: 9. The CDR3 consists of 16 residues. CDR3 loop: CASSSNLAGGPHEQYF. CDR3 coding DNA: TGTGCCAGCAGCTCTAACCTAGCGGGAGGGCCTCACGAGCAGTACTTC.

This clonotype was detected ten times or more. The rearrangement joins TRBV6-5 to TRBJ2-6; 8 nucleotides align to TRBD1. V lost 4 bases to trimming and J lost 0 bases; unmatched junction nucleotides: 11. Looked up from germline, CDR1 is MNHEY and CDR2 is SVGAGI. There are 19 residues in the CDR3. The CDR3, as DNA: TGTGCCAGCAGTTTCCGACCAGGGGGCGATAGCTCTGGGGCCAACGTCCTGACTTTC. Its translation is CASSFRPGGDSSGANVLTF.